This T cell receptor (beta chain) originates from a study of T-cell reconstitution after alpha-beta-depleted transplantation in children. Unique molecular identifiers were used to barcode this TCRbeta library. TCRdb re-analysed the PCR reads in MiXCR, keeping a single row per CDR3 protein. This sample has over 550,000 distinct CDR3 sequences, with roughly a tenth found just once. The sample in question was PBMCs from the stem cell graft donor, obtained from the stem cell graft. This sequence originates from a human donor who donated a stem cell graft to a child with acute myeloid leukemia.

The CDR3 DNA follows: TGTGCCAGCAGAGAAGGGGGTAATGAGCAGTTCTTC. This encodes CASREGGNEQFF. The chain joins TRBV27 to TRBJ2-1, with D tentatively TRBD1 (6 bases). V was clipped by 6 bases and J by 7 bases, with 10 bases between them. CDR1 is MNHEY, CDR2 SMNVEV, per germline (reference sequence). The CDR3 extends over 12 amino acids.